The present T cell receptor (beta chain) was sequenced within a study of T cells in localized non-small cell lung cancer. Adjacent lung, free of atypia, was sampled at least 2 cm from the tumor margin. Study-level results: Greater T cell density in blood accompanied longer overall survival.

V lost 1 base, J lost 5 bases, and 17 bases lay in between. Germline V gene data show CDR1 as MNHNS and CDR2 as SASEGT. The CDR3 is made up of 16 amino acids. With regard to this clone: Its antigen remains unidentified.

Profiled with immunoSEQ multiplex PCR; TCRdb holds only in-frame clones, not every one. This table has around 1,700 clones, 22% appearing once. V is TRBV6-1 and J is TRBJ2-5; maybe TRBD1 (5 bases). The TCR originated in a man aged 18 to 50 with stage I lung adenocarcinoma. The sequencing here drew on normal lung tissue next to the tumor, taken before any cancer treatment. CDR3 residues: CASSEGSGWVSETQYF. The CDR3 DNA follows: TGTGCCAGCAGTGAAGGATCAGGGTGGGTATCGGAGACCCAGTACTTC.